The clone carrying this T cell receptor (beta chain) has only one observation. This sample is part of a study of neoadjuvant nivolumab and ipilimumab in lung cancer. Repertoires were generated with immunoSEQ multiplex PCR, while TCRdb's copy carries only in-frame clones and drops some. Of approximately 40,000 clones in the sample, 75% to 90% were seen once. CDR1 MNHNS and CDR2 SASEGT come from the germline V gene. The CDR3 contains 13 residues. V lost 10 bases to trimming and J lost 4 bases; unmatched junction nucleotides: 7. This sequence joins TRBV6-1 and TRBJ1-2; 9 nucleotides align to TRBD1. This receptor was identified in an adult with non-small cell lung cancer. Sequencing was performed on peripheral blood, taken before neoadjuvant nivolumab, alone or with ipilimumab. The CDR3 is CATTGQGIYGYTF. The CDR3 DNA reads TGTGCCACTACGGGACAGGGAATCTATGGCTACACCTTC.